This TCR beta chain was obtained from a study of T-cell memory formation after mild COVID-19 (dated by TCRdb to the early 2020s). General notes on the study: TCR sequence clusters from the two donors were largely donor specific. Two young, previously healthy adult volunteers, one female and one male, were included in the cohort. Longitudinal TCRalpha and TCRbeta repertoire sequencing tracked T-cell clones expanding and contracting after mild COVID-19 in two donors. Findings and caveats that apply to the study as a whole: The study covered only a couple of mild cases, and larger cohorts including severe cases with pre-infection samples were considered necessary. Contracting CD4+ clones were found mainly in CM and EM memory subsets, while CD8+ clones were enriched in EMRA. SARS-CoV-2 specificity was not confirmed for the second-wave clones peaking on day 37. Clones contracting from day 15 to 85 had balanced CD4/CD8 phenotypes, while a second wave expanding from day 15 to 37 was biased towards CD4+. The detection of some responding clones in pre-infection memory suggests that pre-existing cross-reactive memory T cells joined the SARS-CoV-2 response.

TCRdb names Illumina NovaSeq 6000 as the instrument used. TCRalpha and TCRbeta cDNA libraries were constructed by 5'RACE with constant-segment primers, with sample barcodes and unique molecular identifiers being introduced. Trizol reagent was used to extract RNA from every sample. Amplification of the libraries took two PCR steps, and the second step added a second sample barcode plus Illumina TruSeq adapters. Sequencing of the libraries was done on an Illumina NovaSeq, producing 2 x 150 bp paired-end reads. The paper's data handling went like this. Demultiplexing of reads and collapsing into UMI-guided consensus sequences were performed with migec v1.2.7. With mixcr v2.1.11, UMI consensuses were aligned to TRA and TRB V and J templates and assembled into clonotypes. A clonotype was counted as expanded or contracted only if both edgeR and NoisET called the change significant, with noise models trained on biological replicates. For edgeR calls, the cutoffs were a false discovery rate-adjusted p below 0.01 and a log2 fold-change threshold of 1. As an exploratory analysis of dynamics, max-normalized trajectories of the 1000 most abundant clonotypes were examined with PCA combined with hierarchical clustering. Separately sequenced CD4+ and CD8+ repertoires were used to assign the CD4 or CD8 phenotype of responding clones. The public reads were reanalyzed by TCRdb: fastp trimming at Q25, MiXCR alignment, in-frame beta chains only. Entries are consolidated by CDR3 protein sequence, retaining the most common genes and DNA. The V and J calls follow TCRdb's processing rather than the paper's. This sample has around 310,000 distinct CDR3 sequences in its table, and roughly 20% of those were observed once. Together, the top ten hold 21% of the sample.

This clonotype was detected ten times or more. Its cognate antigen has yet to be identified. No much larger clone exists at a distance of one base, and base qualities are not known. V has 0 bases trimmed and J has 1 base trimmed; junction bases matching no gene number 20. Including the terminal cysteine and phenylalanine, the CDR3 comprises 23 residues. Only the CDR3 DNA stays, 69 bases, in frame from base 1. CDR1 and CDR2 were assigned from the germline V gene as MNHEY and SVGAGI. PBMCs were isolated by Ficoll-Paque density gradient centrifugation. Sequences were obtained from PBMCs or a T cell subset sorted from them (not recorded which). The sequence joins TRBV6-5 to TRBJ2-3; the central 12 bases match TRBD2. This clonotype originated in a man between 18 and 29 years old who had mild COVID-19 (a few samples of this study predate the infection). The sample titles of this study are shuffled in the database, so cell type and time point are left out; the donor was told from shared clones. The CDR3 reads CASSYSPLAGGPGVERRTDTQYF. The nucleotides read TGTGCCAGCAGTTACTCCCCCCTAGCGGGGGGGCCAGGGGTAGAACGGCGCACAGATACGCAGTATTTT.